Each of the 32 T cell receptor beta chains below was sequenced from the same sample in a study of CD8+CD57+ T cells in acquired aplastic anemia. Using genomic DNA as the template, TCR beta VDJ and CDR3 profiling was carried out. TCRdb itself ran the reads through MiXCR, one entry per CDR3 protein. The sample consists of 150,000 to 200,000 distinct CDR3 sequences, approximately 44% of them appearing once. Selection for sequencing was limited to patients who had shown CD8+CD57+ cell expansion by flow cytometry. The sequenced material came from sorted CD4+, CD8+, or CD8+CD57+ T cells (not recorded which) from PBMCs. Every receptor here comes from a human donor with aplastic anemia.

This clonotype was recorded a few times. V is TRBV2 and J is TRBJ1-6, with a possible D match to TRBD1 (5 bases). Germline values: CDR1 SNHLY, CDR2 FYNNEI. The V and J ends lost 8 bases and 6 bases respectively, with 8 bases between them. This CDR3 is 12 amino acids long. The CDR3 protein is CASGQGNSPLHF. DNA of the CDR3: TGTGCCAGCGGTCAGGGTAATTCACCCCTCCACTTT.

As concerns this clonotype: As the CDR3 is not closed by the conserved phenylalanine or tryptophan, this likely results from a read error. The rearrangement links TRBV6-2 or TRBV6-3 to TRBJ1-1; a weak D match, TRBD1 (6 bases). The CDR3 is 12 amino acids. The ends were cut back, 6 bases at V and 9 bases at J, with 14 bases in the middle. The germline CDR1 and CDR2 sequences are MNHEY and SVGEGT. For the CDR3, the DNA is TGTGCCAGCAGCCTTGGACAGAGGAAAGCTTTCTCT. Translated, it gives CASSLGQRKAFS.

The chain recombines TRBV20-1 with TRBJ2-1; TRBD2 is a possible D gene (6 bases). V was cut by 3 bases and J by 0 bases, with 12 bases left in between. The CDR3 is 15 amino acids. Looked up from germline, CDR1 is DFQATT and CDR2 is SNEGSKA (reference sequence). The CDR3 DNA is TGCAGTGCTAGTCCGGAGGAGGGCTCCTACAATGAGCAGTTCTTC. Translation: CSASPEEGSYNEQFF.

This clonotype was observed a handful of times. V gene TRBV24-1 combines with J gene TRBJ2-3; 14 bases map to TRBD2. The V gene's germline CDR1 is KGHDR and CDR2 SFDVKD. CDR3 size: 16 residues. J lost 8 bases, V lost 7 bases, and 10 bases had no gene match. The CDR3 loop reads CATSASGTSGSGTQYF. The DNA for the CDR3 is TGTGCCACCAGCGCTTCCGGGACTAGCGGGAGCGGTACGCAGTATTTT.

The genes are TRBV29-1 and TRBJ2-7; D possibly corresponds to TRBD1 (6 bases). Trimming stripped 4 bases from V and 4 bases from J, with 14 bases between. Looked up from germline, CDR1 is SQVTM and CDR2 is ANQGSEA. The CDR3 length is 13 residues. In DNA form, the CDR3 reads TGCAGCGTTGGTGGCAGGGGTGATTACGAGCAGTACTTC. Its protein is CSVGGRGDYEQYF.

As concerns this clonotype: A junction end diverges from the germline sequence, so it may reflect a read error. The chain links TRBV6-1 to TRBJ1-1; 9 bases line up with TRBD1. This CDR3 has 13 residues. Germline V gene data show CDR1 as MNHNS and CDR2 as SASEGT. CDR3 coding DNA: TGTGCCTGCAGTCGTACAGGGGGCGGCGAAGCATTCTTT. This sequence encodes CACSRTGGGEAFF.

The chain carries TRBV20-1 and TRBJ1-1, with 7 positions matching TRBD1. Trimming cost V 3 bases and J 5 bases; bases outside gene matches: 6. The CDR3 covers 13 residues. CDR1 is DFQATT, CDR2 SNEGSKA, per germline (reference sequence). CDR3 DNA sequence: TGCAGTGCTAGTAAGGGGGCGTGGACTGAAGCTTTCTTT. Translated: CSASKGAWTEAFF.

This clonotype was recorded at least ten times. The rearrangement joins TRBV10-3 to TRBJ1-5, with TRBD1 matching over 8 bases. Germline trimming cut 7 bases from V and 4 bases from J; bases unmatched to any gene: 15. From germline, CDR1 is ENHRY and CDR2 SYGVKD. The CDR3 sequence is 17 residues long. The CDR3 reads CAINGWTGLIANQPQHF. DNA of the CDR3: TGTGCCATCAATGGGTGGACAGGGCTAATAGCAAATCAGCCCCAGCATTTT.

This clonotype was counted many times. V and J are TRBV6-1 and TRBJ1-1, with D tentatively TRBD1 (5 bases). V lost 6 bases to trimming and J lost 2 bases, with 19 bases between them. There are 16 residues in the CDR3. The germline CDR1 and CDR2 sequences are MNHNS and SASEGT. CDR3 sequence (DNA): TGTGCCAGCAGCGCCGGGCGTGGGGGGACTAACACTGAAGCTTTCTTT. Amino acids: CASSAGRGGTNTEAFF.

This clonotype has only a few counts. V usage is TRBV29-1 and J usage is TRBJ2-7, with 11 positions matching TRBD2. With V trimmed by 5 bases and J by 4 bases, 1 base remained unmatched. CDR3 size: 12 residues. Germline CDR1 SQVTM, CDR2 ANQGSEA. The CDR3 sequence is CSVRLAGYEQYF. As DNA, the CDR3 is TGCAGCGTTCGACTAGCGGGGTACGAGCAGTACTTC.

The chain uses TRBV15 and TRBJ2-7, with D possibly TRBD1 on 6 matching bases. CDR3 size: 16 residues. Trimming removed 0 bases from V and 0 bases from J, with 12 bases in between. Germline V gene sequence: CDR1 LNHNV, CDR2 YYDKDF (reference sequence). CDR3 protein: CATSRDLTGSSYEQYF. The CDR3 DNA follows: TGTGCCACCAGCAGAGATCTAACAGGGAGCTCCTACGAGCAGTACTTC. Full variable domain (missing parts from reference TRBV15 and TRBJ2-7): DAMVIQNPRYQVTQFGKPVTLSCSQTLNHNVMYWYQQKSSQAPKLLFHYYDKDFNNEADTPDNFQSRRPNTSFCFLDIRSPGLGDTAMYLCATSRDLTGSSYEQYFGPGTRLTVT.

J is TRBJ1-3 and V is TRBV29-1; D is uncertain. Deletions cut 4 bases from V and 0 bases from J, with 13 bases between. The CDR3 totals 15 residues. In germline, CDR1 is SQVTM, CDR2 ANQGSEA. The CDR3 bases are TGCAGCGTTGCCACTAACAGAGACTCTGGAAACACCATATATTTT. Encoded protein: CSVATNRDSGNTIYF.

This clonotype was detected only a few times. The chain couples TRBV6-1 to TRBJ1-5; TRBD1 matches 10 bases. The CDR3 totals 17 residues. The V and J ends lost 8 bases and 2 bases, in that order; junction bases with no gene match: 12. The germline CDR1 and CDR2 sequences are MNHNS and SASEGT. This chain's CDR3 is CASLNPGQGFGNQPQHF. For the CDR3, the DNA is TGTGCCAGCCTAAACCCGGGACAGGGGTTTGGCAATCAGCCCCAGCATTTT.

This clonotype was seen repeatedly, ten times or more. V gene TRBV24-1 combines with J gene TRBJ2-2, with D perhaps matching TRBD1 (5 bases). Germline CDR1 KGHDR, CDR2 SFDVKD. The CDR3 totals 17 residues. V was cut by 2 bases and J by 1 base, with 13 bases left in between. The CDR3 DNA follows: TGTGCCACCAGTGATTCACATACGACAGTGAACACCGGGGAGCTGTTTTTT. Amino acids: CATSDSHTTVNTGELFF.

This clonotype has ten or more counts. The chain recombines TRBV6-1 with TRBJ2-1; TRBD2 aligns across 7 bases. Germline CDR1 reads MNHNS; CDR2 reads SASEGT. This CDR3 has 15 residues. V lost 7 bases, J lost 3 bases, and 9 bases stayed unmatched. CDR3 bases: TGTGCCAGCATCAAACTGGGGGGGTACTACAATGAGCAGTTCTTC. It encodes CASIKLGGYYNEQFF.

This clonotype counts as medium-sized. The chain combines TRBV29-1 with TRBJ2-7; 9 bases map to TRBD1. V lost 6 bases, J lost 6 bases, and 3 bases stayed unmatched. CDR3 length: 11 amino acids. The germline gives CDR1 SQVTM, CDR2 ANQGSEA. The CDR3 here is CSVSDRGEQYV. The CDR3 DNA follows: TGCAGCGTCTCGGACAGGGGCGAGCAGTACGTC.

This clonotype was seen at least ten times. The DNA for the CDR3 is TGTGCCAGCAGTTTTGCAGACTCCTATAATTCACCCCTCCACTTT. Protein: CASSFADSYNSPLHF. This chain links TRBV12-3 or TRBV12-4 with TRBJ1-6; D uncertain. There are 15 residues in the CDR3. The V and J ends lost 3 bases and 0 bases respectively, with 6 bases between them.

The V gene is TRBV5-5, the J gene TRBJ1-2, with D unresolved. From germline, CDR1 is SGHKS and CDR2 YYEKEE (reference sequence). V lost 0 bases, J lost 0 bases, and 12 bases lay in between. CDR3 length: 16 residues. CDR3 nucleotide sequence: TGTGCCAGCAGCTTGGATTCTTTAGGGCCTAACTATGGCTACACCTTC. It is translated as CASSLDSLGPNYGYTF. Supplemented by reference TRBV5-5 and TRBJ1-2, the full variable domain reads DAGVTQSPTHLIKTRGQQVTLRCSPISGHKSVSWYQQVLGQGPQFIFQYYEKEERGRGNFPDRFSARQFPNYSSELNVNALLLGDSALYLCASSLDSLGPNYGYTFGSGTRLTVV.

This clonotype came up many times. The chain employs TRBV2 and TRBJ2-7, with D possibly being TRBD1 or TRBD2 (5 bases each). Germline values: CDR1 SNHLY, CDR2 FYNNEI. Trimming took 7 bases from V and 2 from J, leaving 12 bases between them. The CDR3 is made up of 13 amino acids. CDR3 coding DNA: TGTGCCAGCAACCGCCGAGGGGCCTACGAGCAGTACTTC. Its translation is CASNRRGAYEQYF.

The table lists this clonotype with many counts. The chain links TRBV24-1 to TRBJ2-5, with 8 bases aligning to TRBD1. V trimming: 4 bases; J trimming: 2 bases; junction bases outside the gene matches: 8. The CDR3 totals 16 residues. Germline V gene lookup returns CDR1 KGHDR and CDR2 SFDVKD. CDR3 residues: CATSDPEGTGQETQYF. CDR3 bases: TGTGCCACCAGTGACCCGGAGGGGACAGGTCAAGAGACCCAGTACTTC.

The rearrangement uses TRBV10-2 and TRBJ1-5; D gene ambiguous. The germline gives CDR1 WSHSY, CDR2 SAAADI. V was clipped by 3 bases and J by 0 bases, with 3 bases between them. The CDR3 runs to 13 residues. The CDR3 DNA is TGCGCCAGCAGTGAACTTAGCAATCAGCCCCAGCATTTT. Its translation: CASSELSNQPQHF.

This clonotype came up once. This chain links TRBV15 with TRBJ1-5; a weak D match, TRBD1 (6 bases). There are 14 residues in the CDR3. The V gene lost 3 bases and the J gene lost 5 bases, with 11 bases spanning the gap. Germline loops: CDR1 LNHNV, CDR2 YYDKDF (reference sequence). The CDR3 DNA reads TGTGCCACCAGCAGCGAGGGGGGGGATCAGCCCCAGCATTTT. It codes for CATSSEGGDQPQHF.

Only one count was recorded for this clonotype. The chain employs TRBV7-3 and TRBJ2-2; the match to TRBD1 covers 8 bases. The germline CDR1 and CDR2 sequences are SGHTA and FQGTGA. V gave up 5 bases and J gave up 5 bases; unmatched junction bases: 7. The length of the CDR3 is 15 residues. The CDR3 DNA reads TGTGCCAGCAGCACCGGGACAGGATCAACCGGGGAGCTGTTTTTT. As protein: CASSTGTGSTGELFF. Using reference TRBV7-3 and TRBJ2-2 for the parts outside the CDR3, the full variable domain is GAGVSQTPSNKVTEKGKYVELRCDPISGHTALYWYRQSLGQGPEFLIYFQGTGAADDSGLPNDRFFAVRPEGSVSTLKIQRTERGDSAVYLCASSTGTGSTGELFFGEGSRLTVL.

The chain joins TRBV12-3 or TRBV12-4 to TRBJ2-3, with TRBD2 as a possible D gene (7 bases). Trimming cost V 3 bases and J 4 bases, with 26 bases left between them. The CDR3 has 19 amino acids. The CDR3 sequence is CASSFHVARGQHRSDTQYF. CDR3 coding DNA: TGTGCCAGCAGTTTTCACGTAGCGCGGGGGCAACACCGGTCAGATACGCAGTATTTT.

The chain links TRBV7-9 to TRBJ2-7; the D gene is possibly TRBD2 (6 bases). The CDR3 has 12 amino acids. V was cut by 4 bases and J by 7 bases, with 11 bases left in between. The V gene's germline CDR1 is SEHNR and CDR2 FQNEAQ (reference sequence). The CDR3 DNA sequence: TGTGCCAGCAGCTCCGACGGGGGAGAGCAGTACGTC. Translated: CASSSDGGEQYV.

There are a few counts of this clonotype. The chain employs TRBV7-2 and TRBJ2-7; 7 nucleotides match TRBD2. CDR1 is SGHTA and CDR2 is FQGNSA in the germline V gene. V shed 5 bases, J shed 3 bases, and the junction held 10 bases outside the gene matches. The CDR3 runs 15 residues. DNA for the CDR3: TGTGCCAGCAGCAGCGACGAAGCGGGGAGCTACGAGCAGTACTTC. It encodes CASSSDEAGSYEQYF.

At least ten counts were recorded for this clonotype. This rearrangement joins TRBV7-2 to TRBJ1-3; D ambiguous. The CDR3 covers 16 residues. Germline loops: CDR1 SGHTA, CDR2 FQGNSA. Trimming stripped 2 bases from V and 0 bases from J, with 11 bases between. Here the CDR3 DNA reads TGTGCCAGCAGCTTAACCCCCACGAGCTCTGGAAACACCATATATTTT. It encodes CASSLTPTSSGNTIYF.

This clonotype occurred a few times. Here the CDR3 DNA reads TGTGCCAGCAGCCAGGGTAGGTCTGGCAATCAGCCCCAGCATTTT. Its translation: CASSQGRSGNQPQHF. The chain couples TRBV3-1 to TRBJ1-5; D is ambiguous. The CDR3 length is 15 residues. Trimming removed 3 bases at V and 2 bases at J, with 11 bases between. CDR1 LGHDT and CDR2 YNNKEL come from the germline V gene (reference sequence).

The chain links TRBV29-1 to TRBJ2-2, with 12 positions matching TRBD1. Trimming cost V 7 bases and J 10 bases; bases outside gene matches: 4. CDR1 is SQVTM, CDR2 ANQGSEA, per germline. This CDR3 contains 12 residues. The CDR3: CSAGQGAKELFF. CDR3 nucleotides: TGCAGCGCGGGACAGGGGGCAAAGGAGCTGTTTTTT.

CDR3 amino acids: CASSDGTGSYNEQYV. CDR3 coding DNA: TGTGCCAGCAGTGATGGGACAGGGAGCTACAATGAGCAGTACGTC. The chain combines TRBV2 with TRBJ2-1; the match to TRBD1 covers 9 bases. The DNA matches TRBJ2-7 better at its end, which makes the J call doubtful. CDR1 and CDR2 from the germline V gene are SNHLY and FYNNEI. CDR3 length: 15 amino acids.

V gene TRBV9 combines with J gene TRBJ2-5, with D uncertain. Looked up from germline, CDR1 is SGDLS and CDR2 is YYNGEE. The CDR3 has 12 residues. V was shortened by 4 bases and J by 4 bases, with 8 bases between the two germline ends. The CDR3 here is CASSLESETQYF. In DNA form, the CDR3 reads TGTGCCAGCAGCCTTGAGTCAGAGACCCAGTACTTC.

The chain couples TRBV10-1 to TRBJ2-2; a possible D gene is TRBD1 (5 bases). The CDR3 has 15 residues. V lost 0 bases, J lost 5 bases, and 10 bases lay in between. CDR1 and CDR2 (germline): WNHNN, SYGVQD (reference sequence). CDR3 DNA sequence: TGCGCCAGCAGTGAGTCCAGGGTTGGAACCGGGGAGCTGTTTTTT. Its translation: CASSESRVGTGELFF.